What follows describes a single T cell receptor (beta chain). The antigen is not known. This entry belongs to a study of blood T cells in healthy people across ages. The study, taken as a whole, reports: Strong correlation existed between TCR beta diversity and naive T cell percentage.

Next came a second PCR, run for about 7 to 12 cycles, which used a sample-barcoded 5' primer along with a J-beta primer mix. MiXCR was run by TCRdb on the 5' RACE reads, yielding one entry per CDR3 protein. The table lists over 1,200,000 distinct CDR3 sequences, roughly 59% of them singletons. CDR1 and CDR2 from the germline V gene are MDHEN and SYDVKM. V gave up 5 bases and J gave up 3 bases, with 13 bases separating them. CDR3 length: 15 amino acids. The specimen was blood. This chain joins TRBV28 and TRBJ1-4, with D perhaps TRBD1 (5 bases). The TCR was taken from a man between 18 and 35 years old in good health. CDR3 sequence: CASSPSGSPNEKLFF. The CDR3 region has the DNA TGTGCCAGCAGTCCTTCAGGGTCACCTAATGAAAAACTGTTTTTT.